This T cell receptor (beta chain) originates from a study of blood T cells in healthy people across ages. Russia was home to the donors, healthy Caucasian individuals aged about 6 to 90. A J-beta primer mix and a sample-barcoded 5' primer were used in a second PCR of roughly 6 to 12 cycles. Each CDR3 protein gets one entry after TCRdb re-called the 5' RACE reads with MiXCR. The sample shows 800,000 or so distinct CDR3 sequences, around 50% of them seen only once. Per the germline V gene, CDR1 is SGHRS and CDR2 is YFSETQ. CDR3 length: 15 amino acids. V was pared by 4 bases and J by 4 bases, with 11 bases of the junction left unmatched.

The source is an elderly man in good health. The rearrangement joins TRBV5-1 to TRBJ2-7, with TRBD1 identical over 7 bases. Sequenced input: blood. For the CDR3, the DNA is TGCGCCAGCAGCCCACAGACAGGGCGAGGGTACGAGCAGTACTTC. Residues: CASSPQTGRGYEQYF.